Presented here are 23 T cell receptor beta chains from one specimen sequenced in a study of vaccination effects on CD4 cells after COVID-19. The antigens of these receptors remain unknown. Viral peptide pools were used in the ViraFEST assay to expand antigen-specific CD4+ T cells, and sequencing came afterward. Scientists isolated CD4+ T cells after an approximately 10-day culture period ended. Assay: immunoSEQ multiplex PCR; the TCRdb copy retains only in-frame clones and omits some. The sample has about 79,000 clones, roughly 74% seen once. Sample: CD4+ T cells from PBMCs cultured with HCoV-229E spike peptides, taken before COVID-19 vaccination. These receptor sequences come from a human donor who received a COVID-19 vaccine.

The DNA for the CDR3 is TGTGCCAGCAGCTTAACTGCGGCAGGGGATGGCTACACCTTC. This gives the protein CASSLTAAGDGYTF. This sequence joins TRBV7-3 and TRBJ1-2; TRBD1 is a possible D gene (6 bases). The CDR3 consists of 14 residues. Per the germline V gene, CDR1 is SGHTA and CDR2 is FQGTGA. With 0 bases removed from V and 6 bases from J, the gap between germline ends came to 11 bases.

The chain carries TRBV11-2 and TRBJ1-2; D uncertain. The CDR3 contains 12 residues. Germline V gene data show CDR1 as SGHAT and CDR2 as FQNNGV. The ends were cut back, 4 bases at V and 8 bases at J, with 11 bases in the middle. CDR3 sequence: CASSSEGSGYTF. The CDR3 coding sequence is TGTGCCAGCAGCTCCGAGGGTAGCGGCTACACCTTC.

The rearrangement joins TRBV7-3 to TRBJ1-1; no clear D. There are 12 residues in the CDR3. The V end lost 5 bases, the J end lost 5 bases, and 9 bases lay between the germline ends. Germline lookup yields CDR1 SGHTA and CDR2 FQGTGA. The CDR3, as DNA: TGTGCCAGCAGCCCAGAGGTGACTGAAGCTTTCTTT. Its translation: CASSPEVTEAFF.

By sample share, this clone is medium-sized (0.01 to 0.1%). The CDR3 protein is CASSPVRGPYEQYV. The CDR3 bases are TGTGCCAGCAGCCCCGTGCGGGGGCCCTACGAGCAGTACGTC. The chain couples TRBV6-2 or TRBV6-3 to TRBJ2-7; weak D call: TRBD2 (7 bases). Germline V CDR1 and CDR2: MNHEY, SVGEGT. V was clipped by 6 bases and J by 2 bases, with 14 bases between them. The CDR3 has 14 amino acids.

The DNA for the CDR3 is TGTGCCAGCAGTCGCACGACTAGCGGGGGCGATGGGGGGACCCAGTACTTC. Encoded protein: CASSRTTSGGDGGTQYF. The rearrangement links TRBV6-6 to TRBJ2-5, with TRBD2 matching 12 bases. This CDR3 is 17 amino acids long. The germline V gene encodes CDR1 MNHNY and CDR2 SVGAGI (reference sequence). V gave up 5 bases and J gave up 7 bases; unmatched junction bases: 14.

The chain carries TRBV30 and TRBJ2-2, with 7 bases matching TRBD2. The CDR3 sequence is 15 residues long. The germline V gene encodes CDR1 GTSNPN and CDR2 SVGIG (reference sequence). V was clipped by 1 base and J by 4 bases; unmatched bases: 6. In DNA form, the CDR3 reads TGTGCCTGGAGTGCGGGGGGAGGTAGCACCGGGGAGCTGTTTTTT. Its translation is CAWSAGGGSTGELFF.

The J gene is TRBJ1-4, the V gene TRBV9; D not certain. The CDR3 is 13 residues long. CDR1 is SGDLS and CDR2 is YYNGEE in the germline V gene. The germline V and J ends were trimmed by 5 bases and 6 bases, with 11 bases remaining between them. CDR3 in amino acids: CASSRELDEKLFF. For the CDR3, the DNA is TGTGCCAGCAGTCGGGAGTTAGATGAAAAACTGTTTTTT.

The V call is TRBV18, the J call TRBJ1-1; 7 bases match TRBD1. CDR3 length: 14 amino acids. Germline CDR1 reads KGHSH; CDR2 reads LQKENI. With V trimmed by 6 bases and J by 4 bases, 8 bases remained unmatched. As DNA, the CDR3 is TGTGCCAGCTCCCCCGACAGGGAGGGCACTGAAGCTTTCTTT. Residues: CASSPDREGTEAFF.

The J gene is TRBJ2-5, the V gene TRBV7-2; possibly TRBD2 for D (6 bases). Trimming took off 5 bases at V and 5 bases at J, with 12 bases between the two ends. Looked up from germline, CDR1 is SGHTA and CDR2 is FQGNSA. This CDR3 is 13 amino acids long. This chain's CDR3 is CASSRGGEETQYF. CDR3 nucleotide sequence: TGTGCCAGCAGCAGGGGCGGGGAGGAGACCCAGTACTTC.

The gene calls are TRBV5-1 and TRBJ2-5; D is unresolved. The germline V and J ends were trimmed by 4 bases and 1 base, with 23 bases remaining between them. This CDR3 is 18 amino acids long. From germline, CDR1 is SGHRS and CDR2 YFSETQ. CDR3 nucleotide sequence: TGCGCCAGCAGCCTACGACCTGGGAAGGAAGTAAGCCAAGAGACCCAGTACTTC. It is translated as CASSLRPGKEVSQETQYF.

In this sample, this clone turned up a few times. This chain joins TRBV28 and TRBJ1-1, with D possibly being TRBD1 (5 bases). Trimming stripped 2 bases from V and 0 bases from J, with 10 bases between. Germline V gene data show CDR1 as MDHEN and CDR2 as SYDVKM. The CDR3 contains 15 residues. The CDR3 region has the DNA TGTGCCAGCAGTTTAACGGGGGACTTGAACACTGAAGCTTTCTTT. Its protein product is CASSLTGDLNTEAFF.

J is TRBJ1-1 and V is TRBV9; no definite D call. The CDR3 totals 15 residues. The germline gives CDR1 SGDLS, CDR2 YYNGEE. V gave up 0 bases and J gave up 0 bases, with 9 bases separating them. This CDR3 reads CASSVAASLNTEAFF. CDR3 nucleotide sequence: TGTGCCAGCAGCGTAGCCGCGAGCTTGAACACTGAAGCTTTCTTT.

This chain links TRBV21-1 with TRBJ1-3; TRBD1 was called by the table and not checked on the DNA. TRBV21-1 is an annotated pseudogene. This CDR3 is 15 amino acids long. In nucleotides, the CDR3 is TGTGCCAGCATGGGCCAAGTAGTCTCTGGAAACACCATATATTTT. It yields the protein CASMGQVVSGNTIYF.

V is TRBV2 and J is TRBJ1-1; D is undetermined. The CDR3 totals 13 residues. Germline V gene lookup returns CDR1 SNHLY and CDR2 FYNNEI. Trimming pared 7 bases from V and 5 bases from J, leaving 14 bases between. CDR3 in DNA: TGTGCCAGCAAGCGTCGAGGGTTGACTGAAGCTTTCTTT. It is translated as CASKRRGLTEAFF.

The rearrangement uses TRBV28 and TRBJ1-2; D is ambiguous. The V gene's germline CDR1 is MDHEN and CDR2 SYDVKM. CDR3 length: 12 amino acids. Deletions cut 3 bases from V and 5 bases from J, with 7 bases between. CDR3 residues: CASSFELYGYTF. CDR3 DNA sequence: TGTGCCAGCAGTTTTGAATTGTATGGCTACACCTTC.

In its sample, this clone was seen a few times. The chain recombines TRBV3-1 (or the pseudogene TRBV3-2) with TRBJ1-1; the D is unclear. Trimming took 0 bases from V and 0 from J, leaving 8 bases between them. Per germline, CDR1 LGHDT and CDR2 YNNKEL (reference sequence). CDR3 length equals 15 residues. As DNA, the CDR3 is TGTGCCAGCAGCCAAGAGAGACTGCTGAACACTGAAGCTTTCTTT. Encoded protein: CASSQERLLNTEAFF.

The chain couples TRBV29-1 to TRBJ1-3; D is unresolved. Trimming cost V 2 bases and J 0 bases, with 5 bases left between them. The germline V gene has CDR1 SQVTM and CDR2 ANQGSEA. This CDR3 is 13 amino acids long. The CDR3 is CSVESSSGNTIYF. In nucleotides, the CDR3 is TGCAGCGTTGAAAGCAGCTCTGGAAACACCATATATTTT.

J is TRBJ2-5 and V is TRBV4-1; D not resolved. The germline V gene has CDR1 MGHRA and CDR2 YSYEKL. CDR3 size: 12 residues. V lost 1 base, J lost 5 bases, and 5 bases lay in between. CDR3 nucleotide sequence: TGCGCCAGCAGCCAAGGGACGGAGACCCAGTACTTC. Protein product: CASSQGTETQYF.

The chain joins TRBV7-2 to TRBJ2-2; 7 bases agree with TRBD1. Per germline, CDR1 SGHTA and CDR2 FQGNSA. This CDR3 has 14 residues. With 2 bases clipped from V and 7 bases from J, the junction kept 4 bases outside the gene matches. The CDR3 reads CASSLRGGDGELFF. CDR3 coding DNA: TGTGCCAGCAGCTTAAGAGGGGGCGACGGGGAGCTGTTTTTT. The full variable domain, with the rest looked up from reference TRBV7-2 and TRBJ2-2, is GAGVSQSPSNKVTEKGKDVELRCDPISGHTALYWYRQSLGQGLEFLIYFQGNSAPDKSGLPSDRFSAERTGGSVSTLTIQRTQQEDSAVYLCASSLRGGDGELFFGEGSRLTVL.

The rearrangement joins TRBV12-5 to TRBJ2-1; a possible D gene is TRBD1 (5 bases). The CDR3 sequence is 16 residues long. V lost 1 base to trimming and J lost 2 bases, with 12 bases between them. CDR1 LGHNT and CDR2 FRNRAP come from the germline V gene. The CDR3 reads CASGLDRQGAYNEQFF. The CDR3 coding sequence is TGTGCTAGTGGTTTGGACCGGCAAGGGGCCTACAATGAGCAGTTCTTC.

This clone was counted between two and nine times. V is TRBV4-1 and J is TRBJ2-2; D is possibly TRBD1 (6 bases). The CDR3 extends over 16 amino acids. CDR1 is MGHRA and CDR2 is YSYEKL in the germline V gene. V lost 5 bases and J lost 2, with 15 bases in between. The chain's CDR3 is CASSSRTELNTGELFF. DNA for the CDR3: TGCGCCAGCAGCTCCCGGACAGAGCTTAACACCGGGGAGCTGTTTTTT.

The V call is TRBV25-1, the J call TRBJ1-1; 10 bases are shared with TRBD1. Losses at the gene ends were 6 bases for V and 6 bases for J; bases not matched to a gene: 7. CDR3 length: 14 residues. CDR1 and CDR2 (germline): MGHDK, SYGVNS. The CDR3, as DNA: TGTGCCAGCAGCGACAGGGGGCGCAACCCTGAAGCTTTCTTT. Encoded protein: CASSDRGRNPEAFF. Combining the CDR3 with reference TRBV25-1 and TRBJ1-1 gives the whole variable domain EADIYQTPRYLVIGTGKKITLECSQTMGHDKMYWYQQDPGMELHLIHYSYGVNSTEKGDLSSESTVSRIRTEHFPLTLESARPSHTSQYLCASSDRGRNPEAFFGQGTRLTVV.

This chain links TRBV11-3 with TRBJ1-6; D not certain. From germline, CDR1 is SGHNT and CDR2 YENEEA. V was trimmed by 1 base and J by 9 bases, leaving 7 bases between them. The CDR3 is made up of 13 amino acids. CDR3 coding DNA: TGTGCCAGCAGCTTAGGGGCACGTTCACCCCTCCACTTT. As protein: CASSLGARSPLHF.